A single T cell receptor beta chain is shown here with its context. The CDR3 sequence is 17 residues long. Trimming left V 1 base short and J 3 bases short, with 18 bases between. Germline CDR1 reads SGHVS; CDR2 reads FNYEAQ. This sample is part of a study of blood T cell repertoires in COVID-19. Overall study: COVID-19 samples from acute and convalescent phases originated in the United States, Italy and Spain. The analysed material was cDNA or gDNA that came from T cells, B-cell-depleted T cells, or PBMCs.

In the source study's methods: Amplification from reference gene primers served as the basis for estimated nucleated cell counts. TCRdb keeps only in-frame clones here, not all; method: immunoSEQ multiplex PCR. The V and J calls and clone size come from that table; D and trimming were worked out from the DNA. Of roughly 180,000 clones detected, almost 80% appear once; the ten largest clones hold around a sixth. The sample comprised peripheral blood. The V call is TRBV7-6, the J call TRBJ2-5; D not resolved. The clonotype comes from a man in his fifties or sixties with active or convalescent COVID-19. In DNA, the CDR3 is TGTGCCAGCAGCTTAGGGCAAAACCCCTTATATGAAGAGACCCAGTACTTC. Translation: CASSLGQNPLYEETQYF.